What follows describes a single T cell receptor (beta chain). With 1 base removed from V and 0 bases from J, the gap between germline ends came to 9 bases. CDR1 and CDR2 (germline): MNHEY, SVGAGI. This CDR3 spans 15 amino acids. The record originates from a study of cytomegalovirus exposure and HLA in healthy donors. Both 60 Vbeta primers and 13 Jbeta primers went into the PCR. TCRdb's copy holds only in-frame clones and misses some; the assay was immunoSEQ multiplex PCR. The sample includes more than 95,000 clones, approximately 74% seen only once; the top ten take 14%. This rearrangement joins TRBV6-5 to TRBJ1-2; unclear D gene. This TCR derives from a woman in her seventies in good health and CMV-seropositive. Specimen: PBMCs. CDR3 in DNA: TGTGCCAGCAGTTACTTCACGGGGTCTAACTATGGCTACACCTTC. Translated, it gives CASSYFTGSNYGYTF.